These T cell receptor beta chains were read from a single sample in a study of control samples from healthy donors and cancer patients. Sequencing used immunoSEQ multiplex PCR; TCRdb keeps in-frame clones, though not all of them. The profile covers around 250,000 clones, with over 75% appearing a single time and about an eighth taken by the ten largest. The sequencing input was PBMCs. The receptor source for this set is a woman aged 55-69 years with lung cancer. The CDR3 runs from the conserved cysteine through the conserved F or W. D genes are given only for firm matches. The size of a clone is reported for some rows only, either as once, few or many, or as a class for expanded clones.

j_call,clone_size,v_call,d_call,cdr3_aa,cdr3_nt
TRBJ2-1,-,TRBV28,TRBD2,CASSPLAGGPVGQFF,TGTGCCAGCAGTCCACTAGCGGGAGGGCCGGTTGGGCAGTTCTTC
TRBJ1-5,-,TRBV3-1/TRBV3-2,-,CASSQDRFQPQHF,TGTGCCAGCAGCCAAGATCGCTTTCAGCCCCAGCATTTT
TRBJ2-7,-,TRBV29-1,TRBD2,CSVPSGSGSYEQYF,TGCAGCGTCCCGAGTGGTAGCGGGAGTTACGAGCAGTACTTC
TRBJ1-5,once,TRBV28,-,CASSLYPGRAGGQPQHF,TGTGCCAGCAGTTTATACCCTGGGAGGGCGGGGGGTCAGCCCCAGCATTTT
TRBJ2-2,-,TRBV7-7,-,CASSLGPLSGELFF,TGTGCTAGCAGCTTAGGGCCATTGTCCGGGGAGCTGTTTTTT
TRBJ2-5,-,TRBV5-1,-,CASSSSGFTETQYF,TGCGCCAGCAGCTCCTCCGGCTTCACGGAGACCCAGTACTTC
TRBJ2-7,-,TRBV2,TRBD1,CASRSRTGGYEQYF,TGTGCCAGCAGGTCCCGGACAGGGGGCTACGAGCAGTACTTC
TRBJ2-1,-,TRBV7-3,TRBD1,CASSRDRATYNEQFF,TGTGCCAGCAGCCGAGACAGGGCAACCTACAATGAGCAGTTCTTC
TRBJ1-2,-,TRBV19,-,CASSQRGPPNYGYTF,TGTGCCAGTAGCCAGAGGGGACCGCCGAACTATGGCTACACCTTC
TRBJ2-1,-,TRBV9,TRBD2,CASSVEGTIYNEQFF,TGTGCCAGCAGCGTAGAAGGGACTATATACAATGAGCAGTTCTTC
TRBJ1-1,-,TRBV5-5,-,CASSPTGGAEAFF,TGTGCCAGCAGCCCGACCGGGGGGGCTGAAGCTTTCTTT
TRBJ1-1,-,TRBV7-3,-,CASSRDPNTEAFF,TGTGCCAGCAGCCGGGACCCGAACACTGAAGCTTTCTTT
TRBJ2-2,-,TRBV25-1,TRBD1,CASSADRQYTGELFF,TGTGCCAGCAGTGCGGACAGGCAGTATACCGGGGAGCTGTTTTTT
TRBJ2-4,-,TRBV6-1,-,CASSEAIWNIQYF,TGTGCCAGCAGTGAGGCTATATGGAACATTCAGTACTTC
TRBJ1-6,-,TRBV19,TRBD1,CASSAGTGLAPLHF,TGTGCCAGTAGTGCGGGGACAGGCCTAGCGCCCCTCCACTTT
TRBJ2-7,-,TRBV5-8,-,CASSSKKTHYYEQYF,TGTGCCAGCAGCTCCAAGAAGACACACTACTACGAGCAGTACTTC
TRBJ1-5,-,TRBV7-8,-,CASSLGGGQPQHF,TGTGCCAGCAGCTTAGGGGGCGGACAGCCCCAGCATTTT
TRBJ2-3,once,TRBV4-1,TRBD1,CASSQTGTGGSTDTQYF,TGCGCCAGCAGCCAAACCGGGACAGGGGGTAGCACAGATACGCAGTATTTT
TRBJ2-3,-,TRBV5-1,-,CASSLDSSTDTQYF,TGCGCCAGCAGCTTGGACAGTAGCACAGATACGCAGTATTTT
TRBJ2-3,-,TRBV7-9,-,CASSSTRPPTQYF,TGTGCCAGCAGCTCAACCCGTCCGCCTACGCAGTATTTT
TRBJ2-2,-,TRBV19,-,CASSIADQVWGTRELFF,TGTGCCAGTAGTATAGCGGACCAGGTATGGGGGACCCGGGAGCTGTTTTTT
TRBJ2-1,-,TRBV12-3/TRBV12-4,-,CASKTRGGNEQFF,TGTGCCAGCAAGACTCGGGGCGGTAATGAGCAGTTCTTC
TRBJ1-5,-,TRBV4-1,-,CASSQAQGNQPQHF,TGCGCCAGCAGCCAAGCACAAGGCAATCAGCCCCAGCATTTT